This T cell receptor (beta chain) emerged from a study of cytomegalovirus exposure and HLA in healthy donors. Whole-study results and caveats: According to a subsequent analysis, TCR clusters identified in the first cohort showed a tendency to co-occur across the 100 to 150 validation repertoires. Three chains linked to CMV were shown in vitro to be specific for CMV antigens. The study listed roughly 160 cytomegalovirus-associated TCR beta chains.

Produced via immunoSEQ multiplex PCR; TCRdb's table is partial and in-frame only. The sample lists 150,000 to 200,000 clones, less than 85% occurring once. There are a few counts of this clone. The antigen remains unidentified. Germline loops: CDR1 SGHNT, CDR2 YYREEE (reference sequence). There are 15 residues in the CDR3. Trimming removed 3 bases from V and 7 bases from J; junction bases left unmatched: 13. The chain uses TRBV5-4 and TRBJ2-7, with 7 bases identical to TRBD1. This TCR was sampled from a young man in good health and CMV-seropositive. The material sequenced was PBMCs. DNA for the CDR3: TGTGCCAGCAGCTCGCAACTTGACAGGGCGGCGGAGCAGTACTTC. Protein sequence: CASSSQLDRAAEQYF. Using reference TRBV5-4 and TRBJ2-7 for the parts outside the CDR3, the full variable domain is ETGVTQSPTHLIKTRGQQVTLRCSSQSGHNTVSWYQQALGQGPQFIFQYYREEENGRGNFPPRFSGLQFPNYSSELNVNALELDDSALYLCASSSQLDRAAEQYFGPGTRLTVT.